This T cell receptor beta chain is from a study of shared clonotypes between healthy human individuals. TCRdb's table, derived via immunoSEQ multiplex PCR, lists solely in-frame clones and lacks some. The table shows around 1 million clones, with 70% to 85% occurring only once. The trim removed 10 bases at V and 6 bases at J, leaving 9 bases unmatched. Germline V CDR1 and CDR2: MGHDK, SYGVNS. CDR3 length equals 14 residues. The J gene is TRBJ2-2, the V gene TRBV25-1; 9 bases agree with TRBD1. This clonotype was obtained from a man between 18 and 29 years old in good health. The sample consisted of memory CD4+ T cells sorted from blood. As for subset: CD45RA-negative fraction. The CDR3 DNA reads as TGTGCCATGGGGACAGGGTTGTTTGCCGGGGAGCTGTTTTTT. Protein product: CAMGTGLFAGELFF.